Shown below are 5 T cell receptor beta chains from a single sample sequenced in a study of blood T cell repertoires in COVID-19. Libraries were prepared by immunoSEQ multiplex PCR; TCRdb keeps only in-frame clonotypes and omits some of them. The data show more than 250,000 clones, with 86% seen just once and about 10% held by the top ten. Specimen: PBMCs or T cells enriched from blood (not recorded which). The receptors were sampled from a woman under 30 who had recovered from COVID-19.

V is TRBV28 and J is TRBJ1-1, with TRBD1 identical over 10 bases. The germline V gene has CDR1 MDHEN and CDR2 SYDVKM. The CDR3 covers 16 residues. Trimming removed 6 bases from V and 0 bases from J; junction bases left unmatched: 7. The CDR3: CASRSTGGGMNTEAFF. CDR3 coding DNA: TGTGCCAGCAGGTCGACAGGGGGCGGGATGAACACTGAAGCTTTCTTT.

The V call is TRBV25-1, the J call TRBJ1-1; possible D gene TRBD1, 5 bases. V lost 3 bases, J lost 6 bases, and 11 bases lay in between. CDR3 size: 13 residues. Germline values: CDR1 MGHDK, CDR2 SYGVNS. CDR3 in DNA: TGTGCCAGCAGTGAGGGGCTTCGGGCTGAAGCTTTCTTT. This sequence encodes CASSEGLRAEAFF.

The sample holds a few counts of this clone. V gene TRBV3-1 (or the pseudogene TRBV3-2) combines with J gene TRBJ2-7; 7 bases are a match to TRBD1. The CDR3 is 14 amino acids. CDR1 and CDR2 from the germline V gene are LGHDT and YNNKEL (reference sequence). V lost 1 base, J lost 4 bases, and 4 bases stayed unmatched. The DNA for the CDR3 is TGTGCCAGCAGCCAAGTAGAGGGACAGTACGAGCAGTACTTC. Its translation: CASSQVEGQYEQYF.

This clone appeared a single time. This rearrangement joins TRBV11-2 to TRBJ1-1, with D possibly being TRBD1 (5 bases). The V and J ends lost 5 bases and 2 bases respectively, with 9 bases between them. Germline CDR1 SGHAT, CDR2 FQNNGV. The length of the CDR3 is 13 residues. CDR3 sequence reads: CASSAGGNTEAFF. The CDR3 DNA reads TGTGCCAGCAGCGCCGGGGGAAACACTGAAGCTTTCTTT.

The genes are TRBV18 and TRBJ1-1; possibly TRBD1 for D (5 bases). Trimming left V 4 bases short and J 5 bases short, with 17 bases between. From germline, CDR1 is KGHSH and CDR2 LQKENI. This CDR3 has 15 residues. The CDR3 region has the DNA TGTGCCAGCTCACAGGGGTCAGTTAGCGGAACTGAAGCTTTCTTT. It is translated as CASSQGSVSGTEAFF.